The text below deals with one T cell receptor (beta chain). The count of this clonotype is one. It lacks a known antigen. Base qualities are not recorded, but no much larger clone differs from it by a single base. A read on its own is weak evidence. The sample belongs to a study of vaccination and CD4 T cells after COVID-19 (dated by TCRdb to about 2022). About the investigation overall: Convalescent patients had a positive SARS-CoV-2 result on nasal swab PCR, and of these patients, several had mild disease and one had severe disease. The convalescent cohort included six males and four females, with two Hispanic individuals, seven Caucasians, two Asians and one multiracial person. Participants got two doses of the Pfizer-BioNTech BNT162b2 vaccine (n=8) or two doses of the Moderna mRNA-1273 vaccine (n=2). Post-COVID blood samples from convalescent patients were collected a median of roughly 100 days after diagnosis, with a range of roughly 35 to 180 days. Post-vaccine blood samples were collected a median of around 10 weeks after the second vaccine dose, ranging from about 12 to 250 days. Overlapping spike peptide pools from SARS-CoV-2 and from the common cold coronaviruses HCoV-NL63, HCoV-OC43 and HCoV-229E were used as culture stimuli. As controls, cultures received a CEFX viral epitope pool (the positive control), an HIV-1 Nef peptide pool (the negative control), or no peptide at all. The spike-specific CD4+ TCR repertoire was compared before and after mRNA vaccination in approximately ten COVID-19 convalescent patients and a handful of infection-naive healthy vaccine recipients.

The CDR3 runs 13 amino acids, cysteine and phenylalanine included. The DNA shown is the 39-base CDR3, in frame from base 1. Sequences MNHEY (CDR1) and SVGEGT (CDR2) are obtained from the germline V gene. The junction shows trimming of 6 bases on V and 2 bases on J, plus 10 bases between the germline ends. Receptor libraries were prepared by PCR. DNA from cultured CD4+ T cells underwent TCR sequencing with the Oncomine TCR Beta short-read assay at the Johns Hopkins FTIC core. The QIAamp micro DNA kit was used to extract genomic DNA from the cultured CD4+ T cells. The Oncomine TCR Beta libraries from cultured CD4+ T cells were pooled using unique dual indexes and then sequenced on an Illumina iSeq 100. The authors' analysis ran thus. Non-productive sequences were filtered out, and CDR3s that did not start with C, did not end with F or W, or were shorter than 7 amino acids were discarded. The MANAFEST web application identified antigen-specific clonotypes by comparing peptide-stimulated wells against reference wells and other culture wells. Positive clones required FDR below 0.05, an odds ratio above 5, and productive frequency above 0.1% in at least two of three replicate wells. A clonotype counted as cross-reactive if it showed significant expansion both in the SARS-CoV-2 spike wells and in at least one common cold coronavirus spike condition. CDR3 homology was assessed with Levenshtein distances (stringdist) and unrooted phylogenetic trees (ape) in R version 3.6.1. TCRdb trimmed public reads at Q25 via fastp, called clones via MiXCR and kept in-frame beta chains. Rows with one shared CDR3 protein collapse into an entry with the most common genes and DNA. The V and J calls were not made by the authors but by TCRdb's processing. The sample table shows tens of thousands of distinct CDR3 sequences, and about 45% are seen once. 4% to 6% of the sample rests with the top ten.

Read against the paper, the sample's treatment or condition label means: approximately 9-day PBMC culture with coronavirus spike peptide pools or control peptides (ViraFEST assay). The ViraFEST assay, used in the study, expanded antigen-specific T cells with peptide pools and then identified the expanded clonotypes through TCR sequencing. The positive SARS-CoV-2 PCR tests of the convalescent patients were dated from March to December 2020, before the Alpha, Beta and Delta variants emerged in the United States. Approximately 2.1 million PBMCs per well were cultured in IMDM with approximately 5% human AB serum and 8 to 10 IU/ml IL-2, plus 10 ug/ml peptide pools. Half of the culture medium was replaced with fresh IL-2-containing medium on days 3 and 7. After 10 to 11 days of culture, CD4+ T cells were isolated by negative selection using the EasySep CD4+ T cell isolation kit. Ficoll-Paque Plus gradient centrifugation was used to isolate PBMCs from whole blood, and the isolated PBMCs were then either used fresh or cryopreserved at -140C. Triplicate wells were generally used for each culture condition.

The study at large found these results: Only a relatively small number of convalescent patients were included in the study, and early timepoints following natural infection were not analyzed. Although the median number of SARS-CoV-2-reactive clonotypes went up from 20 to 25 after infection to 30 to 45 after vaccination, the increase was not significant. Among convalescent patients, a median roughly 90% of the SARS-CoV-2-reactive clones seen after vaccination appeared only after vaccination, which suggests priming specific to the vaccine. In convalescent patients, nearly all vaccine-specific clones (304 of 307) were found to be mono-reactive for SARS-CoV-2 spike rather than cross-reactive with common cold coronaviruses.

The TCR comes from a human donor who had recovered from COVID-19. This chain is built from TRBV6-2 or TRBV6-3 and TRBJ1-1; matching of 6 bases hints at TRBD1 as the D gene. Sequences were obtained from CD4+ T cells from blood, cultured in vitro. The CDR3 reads CASRDSINTEAFF. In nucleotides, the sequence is TGTGCCAGCAGGGACAGCATTAACACTGAAGCTTTCTTT.